A single T cell receptor beta chain is shown here with its context. Its antigen remains unidentified. This entry belongs to a study of blood T cells in healthy people across ages. Approximately 9.1 milliliters was the volume of peripheral blood drawn from each donor. Study observations and caveats: Unknown CMV status may confound age-related changes in expanded clones. Comparison with aged donors showed that long-lived donors had more naive CD4+ cells and higher diversity.

Primers used in a second PCR of about 6 to 11 cycles were a sample-barcoded 5' primer and a J-beta primer mix. One entry per CDR3 protein results from TCRdb running MiXCR on the 5' RACE reads. The data show more than 500,000 distinct CDR3 sequences, approximately 30% seen once. Trimming took off 6 bases at V and 4 bases at J, with 15 bases between the two ends. CDR3 size: 14 residues. The germline V gene encodes CDR1 MNHNS and CDR2 SASEGT. The rearrangement links TRBV6-1 to TRBJ2-5; a weak D match, TRBD1 (6 bases). This TCR came from a woman in her seventies in good health. The sequenced sample consisted of blood. The DNA of the CDR3 is TGTGCCAGCAGCACCGGGACAACGCTAGAGACCCAGTACTTC. Translated: CASSTGTTLETQYF.